This entry lists 7 T cell receptor beta chains sequenced from one sample in a study of T cell responses to AZD1222 COVID-19 vaccine. Using immunoSEQ multiplex PCR, the repertoire was profiled, and TCRdb retains in-frame clones only, with some absent. The table shows 140,000 to 150,000 clones, with roughly 88% occurring only once. The source was peripheral blood, collected 28 days after the second AZD1222 dose. The source is an adult who received the AZD1222 COVID-19 vaccine.

The CDR3 nucleotides are TGTGCCATCAGCGGCCCGAACACTGAAGCTTTCTTT. Its protein is CAISGPNTEAFF. The V call is TRBV10-3, the J call TRBJ1-1; D is ambiguous. The CDR3 has 12 amino acids. The germline V gene encodes CDR1 ENHRY and CDR2 SYGVKD. With 6 bases removed from V and 1 base from J, the gap between germline ends came to 6 bases.

The CDR3 region is CASSQGGSTEAFF. DNA for the CDR3: TGCGCCAGCAGCCAAGGTGGAAGCACTGAAGCTTTCTTT. V and J are TRBV4-1 and TRBJ1-1, with D unresolved. The V gene lost 1 base and the J gene lost 4 bases, with 7 bases spanning the gap. The CDR3 length is 13 residues. Germline V gene lookup returns CDR1 MGHRA and CDR2 YSYEKL.

The CDR3 sequence is CASSLSWGRGYTF. CDR3 DNA sequence: TGTGCCAGCAGTTTATCCTGGGGTAGGGGCTACACCTTC. The chain has TRBV12-3 or TRBV12-4 and TRBJ1-2, with D uncertain. V lost 2 bases, J lost 8 bases, and 12 bases lay in between. The CDR3 is 13 residues long.

This clone was seen once. The chain combines TRBV7-2 with TRBJ1-4, with D maybe TRBD1 (5 bases). Deletions cut 2 bases from V and 3 bases from J, with 10 bases between. CDR1 SGHTA and CDR2 FQGNSA come from the germline V gene. This CDR3 is 15 amino acids long. The DNA for the CDR3 is TGTGCCAGCAGCTTACAGGGTGGGCCTAATGAAAAACTGTTTTTT. It translates to CASSLQGGPNEKLFF.

The gene calls are TRBV9 and TRBJ2-7; the match to TRBD2 covers 7 bases. CDR1 is SGDLS, CDR2 YYNGEE, per germline. Germline trimming cut 0 bases from V and 3 bases from J; bases unmatched to any gene: 12. The CDR3 is 17 amino acids. The CDR3 sequence is CASSVAGRAGEIYEQYF. CDR3 in DNA: TGTGCCAGCAGCGTAGCGGGTAGGGCGGGGGAGATCTACGAGCAGTACTTC.

This clone was detected only once. The chain links TRBV7-6 to TRBJ1-4, with 9 bases that match TRBD1. CDR1 and CDR2 (germline): SGHVS, FNYEAQ. The J segment lost 8 bases and the V segment lost 4 bases, leaving 8 bases of the junction unmatched. The CDR3 sequence is 15 residues long. The CDR3 bases are TGTGCCAGCAGCTCACAGGGGGCGGGCGGCGAAAAACTGTTTTTT. Protein product: CASSSQGAGGEKLFF.

The chain employs TRBV3-1 (or the pseudogene TRBV3-2) and TRBJ1-3, with D possibly matching TRBD1 (6 bases). The CDR3 has 14 amino acids. The germline V and J ends were trimmed by 4 bases and 8 bases, with 15 bases remaining between them. CDR1 and CDR2 from the germline V gene are LGHDT and YNNKEL (reference sequence). This CDR3 reads CASSRLTGPDTIYF. CDR3 nucleotide sequence: TGTGCCAGCAGCCGCCTTACAGGGCCGGACACCATATATTTT.